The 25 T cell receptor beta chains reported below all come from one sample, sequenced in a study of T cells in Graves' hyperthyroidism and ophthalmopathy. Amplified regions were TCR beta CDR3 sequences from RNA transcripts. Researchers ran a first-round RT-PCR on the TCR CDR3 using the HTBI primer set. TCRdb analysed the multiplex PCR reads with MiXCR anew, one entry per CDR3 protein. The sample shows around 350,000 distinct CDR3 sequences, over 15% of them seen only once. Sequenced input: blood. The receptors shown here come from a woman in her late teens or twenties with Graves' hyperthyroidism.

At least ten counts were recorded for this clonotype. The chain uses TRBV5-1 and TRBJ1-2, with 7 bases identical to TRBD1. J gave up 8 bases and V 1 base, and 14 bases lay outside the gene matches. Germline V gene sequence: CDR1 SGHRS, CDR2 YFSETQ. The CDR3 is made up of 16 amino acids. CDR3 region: CASSLTDRSLGRGYTF. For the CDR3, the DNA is TGCGCCAGCAGCTTGACGGACAGGTCCCTAGGAAGGGGCTACACCTTC. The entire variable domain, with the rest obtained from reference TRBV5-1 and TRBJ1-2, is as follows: KAGVTQTPRYLIKTRGQQVTLSCSPISGHRSVSWYQQTPGQGLQFLFEYFSETQRNKGNFPGRFSGRQFSNSRSEMNVSTLELGDSALYLCASSLTDRSLGRGYTFGSGTRLTVV.

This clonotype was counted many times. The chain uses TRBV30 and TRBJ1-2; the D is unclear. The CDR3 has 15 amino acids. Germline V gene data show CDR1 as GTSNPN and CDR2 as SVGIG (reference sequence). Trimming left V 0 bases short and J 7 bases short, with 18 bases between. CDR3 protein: CAWSVQTGGRGGYTF. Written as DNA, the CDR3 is TGTGCCTGGAGTGTACAGACGGGCGGGCGCGGTGGCTACACCTTC.

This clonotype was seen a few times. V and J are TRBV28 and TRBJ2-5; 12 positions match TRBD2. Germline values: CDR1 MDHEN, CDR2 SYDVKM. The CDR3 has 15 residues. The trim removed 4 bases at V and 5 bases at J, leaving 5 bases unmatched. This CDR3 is CASSSLLAGGETQYF. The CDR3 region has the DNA TGTGCCAGCAGTTCCCTCCTAGCGGGAGGGGAGACCCAGTACTTC.

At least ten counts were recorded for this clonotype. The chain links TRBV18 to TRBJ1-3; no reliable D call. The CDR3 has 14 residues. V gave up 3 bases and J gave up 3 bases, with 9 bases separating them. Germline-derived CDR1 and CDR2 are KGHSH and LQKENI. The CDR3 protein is CASSPYGDGNTIYF. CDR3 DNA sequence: TGTGCCAGCTCACCTTATGGGGATGGAAACACCATATATTTT.

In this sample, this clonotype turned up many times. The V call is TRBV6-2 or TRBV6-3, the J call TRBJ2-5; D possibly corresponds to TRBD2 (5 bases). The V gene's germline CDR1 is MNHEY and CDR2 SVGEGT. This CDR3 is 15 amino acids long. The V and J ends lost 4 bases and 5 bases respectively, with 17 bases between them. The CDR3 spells CASSSPERGLETQYF. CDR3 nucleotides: TGTGCCAGCAGTTCACCCGAACGAGGGTTGGAGACCCAGTACTTC.

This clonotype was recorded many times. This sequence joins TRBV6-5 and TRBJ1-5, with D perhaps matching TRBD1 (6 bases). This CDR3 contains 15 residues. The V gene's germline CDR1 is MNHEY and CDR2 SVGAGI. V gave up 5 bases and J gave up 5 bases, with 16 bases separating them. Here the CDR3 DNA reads TGTGCCAGCAGTACCGAAAACAGGGCTTATCAGCCCCAGCATTTT. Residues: CASSTENRAYQPQHF.

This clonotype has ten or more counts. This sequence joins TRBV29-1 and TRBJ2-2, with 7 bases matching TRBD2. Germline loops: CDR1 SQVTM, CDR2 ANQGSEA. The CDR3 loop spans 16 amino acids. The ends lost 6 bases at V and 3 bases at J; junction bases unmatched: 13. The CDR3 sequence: CSVTSLGLDHTGELFF. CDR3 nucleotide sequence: TGCAGCGTCACCTCGTTAGGACTAGACCACACCGGGGAGCTGTTTTTT.

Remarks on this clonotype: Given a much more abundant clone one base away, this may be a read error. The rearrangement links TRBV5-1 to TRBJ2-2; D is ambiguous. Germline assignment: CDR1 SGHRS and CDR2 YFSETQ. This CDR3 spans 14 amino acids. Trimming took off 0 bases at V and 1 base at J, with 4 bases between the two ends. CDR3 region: CASSLEENTGELFF. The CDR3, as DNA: TGCGCCAGCAGCTTGGAGGAGAACACCGGGGAGCTGTTTTTT.

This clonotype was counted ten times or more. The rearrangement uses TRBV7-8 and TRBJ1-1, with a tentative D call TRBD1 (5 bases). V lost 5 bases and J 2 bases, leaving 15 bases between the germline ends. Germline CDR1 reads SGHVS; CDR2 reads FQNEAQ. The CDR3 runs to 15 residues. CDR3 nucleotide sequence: TGTGCCAGCAGCCGTTCGACAGTGAAAAACACTGAAGCTTTCTTT. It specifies CASSRSTVKNTEAFF. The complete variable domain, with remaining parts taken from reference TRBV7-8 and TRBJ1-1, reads GAGVSQSPRYKVAKRGQDVALRCDPISGHVSLFWYQQALGQGPEFLTYFQNEAQLDKSGLPSDRFFAERPEGSVSTLKIQRTQQEDSAVYLCASSRSTVKNTEAFFGQGTRLTVV.

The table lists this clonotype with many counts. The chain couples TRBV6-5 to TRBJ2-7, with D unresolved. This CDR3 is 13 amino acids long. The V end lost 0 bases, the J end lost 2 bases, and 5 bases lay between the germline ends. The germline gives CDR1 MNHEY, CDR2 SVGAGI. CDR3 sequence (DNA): TGTGCCAGCAGTTACTCCCGGACCTACGAGCAGTACTTC. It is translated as CASSYSRTYEQYF.

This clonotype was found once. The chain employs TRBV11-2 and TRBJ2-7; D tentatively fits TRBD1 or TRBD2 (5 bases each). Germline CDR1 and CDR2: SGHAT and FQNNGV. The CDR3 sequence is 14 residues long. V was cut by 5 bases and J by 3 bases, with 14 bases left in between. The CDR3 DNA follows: TGTGCCAGCAGCGAAGAGGGGTCTGACTACGAGCAGTACTTC. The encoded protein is CASSEEGSDYEQYF.

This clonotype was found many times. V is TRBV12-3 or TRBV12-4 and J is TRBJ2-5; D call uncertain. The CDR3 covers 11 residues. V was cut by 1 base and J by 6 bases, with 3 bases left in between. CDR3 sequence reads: CASSLGQTQYF. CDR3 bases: TGTGCCAGCAGTTTAGGGCAGACCCAGTACTTC.

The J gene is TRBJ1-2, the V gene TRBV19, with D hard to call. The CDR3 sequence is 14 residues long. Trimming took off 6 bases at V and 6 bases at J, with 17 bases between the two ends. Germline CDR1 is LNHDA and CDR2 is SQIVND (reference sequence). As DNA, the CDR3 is TGTGCCAGTAGAGAGAGGAGGGAGGTGGATGGCTACACCTTC. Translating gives CASRERREVDGYTF.

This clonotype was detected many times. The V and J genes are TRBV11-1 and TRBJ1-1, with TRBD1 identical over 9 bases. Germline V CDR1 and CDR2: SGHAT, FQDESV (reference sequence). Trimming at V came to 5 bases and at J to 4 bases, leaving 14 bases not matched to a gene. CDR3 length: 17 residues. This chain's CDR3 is CASSPTILQTGGTEAFF. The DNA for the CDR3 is TGTGCCAGCAGCCCAACTATCCTGCAGACAGGGGGCACTGAAGCTTTCTTT.

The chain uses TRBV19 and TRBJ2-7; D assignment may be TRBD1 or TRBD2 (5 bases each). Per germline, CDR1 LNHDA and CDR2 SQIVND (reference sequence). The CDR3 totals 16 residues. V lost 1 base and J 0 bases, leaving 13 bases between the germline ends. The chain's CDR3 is CASSIVSGATSYEQYF. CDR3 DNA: TGTGCCAGTAGTATAGTCTCCGGGGCTACCTCCTACGAGCAGTACTTC.

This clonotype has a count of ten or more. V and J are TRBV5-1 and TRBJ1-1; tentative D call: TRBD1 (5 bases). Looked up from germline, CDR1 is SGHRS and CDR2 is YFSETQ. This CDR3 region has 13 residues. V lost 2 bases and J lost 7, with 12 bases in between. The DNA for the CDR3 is TGCGCCAGCAGCTTCGGAGGGGACTTTGAAGCTTTCTTT. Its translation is CASSFGGDFEAFF.

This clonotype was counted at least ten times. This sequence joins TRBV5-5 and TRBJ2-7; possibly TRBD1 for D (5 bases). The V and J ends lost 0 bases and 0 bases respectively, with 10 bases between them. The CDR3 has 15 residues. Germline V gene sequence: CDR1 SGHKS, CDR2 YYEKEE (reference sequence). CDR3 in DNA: TGTGCCAGCAGCTTGGGGACACCCAGCTCCTACGAGCAGTACTTC. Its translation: CASSLGTPSSYEQYF.

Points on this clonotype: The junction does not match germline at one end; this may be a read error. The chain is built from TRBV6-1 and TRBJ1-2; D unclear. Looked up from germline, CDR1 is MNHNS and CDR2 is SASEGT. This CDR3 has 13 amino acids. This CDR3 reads CASSARGRYSYTF. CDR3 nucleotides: TGTGCCAGCAGCGCCCGCGGCCGCTATAGCTACACCTTC.

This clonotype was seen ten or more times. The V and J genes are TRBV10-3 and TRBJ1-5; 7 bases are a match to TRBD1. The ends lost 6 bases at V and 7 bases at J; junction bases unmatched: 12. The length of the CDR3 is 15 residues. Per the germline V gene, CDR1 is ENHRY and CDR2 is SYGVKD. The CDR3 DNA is TGTGCCATCAGCCCCCAGAGGGGGCAAGGACAGCCCCAGCATTTT. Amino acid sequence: CAISPQRGQGQPQHF.

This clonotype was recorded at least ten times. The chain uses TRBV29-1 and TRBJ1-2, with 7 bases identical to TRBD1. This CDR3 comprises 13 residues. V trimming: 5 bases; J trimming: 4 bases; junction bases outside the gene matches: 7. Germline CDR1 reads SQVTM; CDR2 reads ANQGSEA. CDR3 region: CSVRDSAFYGYTF. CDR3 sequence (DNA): TGCAGCGTTCGGGACAGCGCATTCTATGGCTACACCTTC. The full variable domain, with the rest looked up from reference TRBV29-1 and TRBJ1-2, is SAVISQKPSRDICQRGTSLTIQCQVDSQVTMMFWYRQQPGQSLTLIATANQGSEATYESGFVIDKFPISRPNLTFSTLTVSNMSPEDSSIYLCSVRDSAFYGYTFGSGTRLTVV.

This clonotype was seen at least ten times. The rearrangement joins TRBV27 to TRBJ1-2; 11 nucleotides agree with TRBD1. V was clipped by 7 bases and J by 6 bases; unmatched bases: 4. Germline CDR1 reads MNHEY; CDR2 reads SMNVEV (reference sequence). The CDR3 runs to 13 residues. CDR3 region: CASNPDRGHGYTF. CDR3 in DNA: TGTGCCAGCAACCCGGACAGGGGGCATGGCTACACCTTC.

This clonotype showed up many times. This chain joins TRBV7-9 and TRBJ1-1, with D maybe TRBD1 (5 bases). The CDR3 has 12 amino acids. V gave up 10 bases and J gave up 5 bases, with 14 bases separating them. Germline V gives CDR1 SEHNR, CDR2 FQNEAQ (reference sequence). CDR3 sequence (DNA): TGTGCCATCGGAGGGGTGGGGACTGAAGCTTTCTTT. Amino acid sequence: CAIGGVGTEAFF.

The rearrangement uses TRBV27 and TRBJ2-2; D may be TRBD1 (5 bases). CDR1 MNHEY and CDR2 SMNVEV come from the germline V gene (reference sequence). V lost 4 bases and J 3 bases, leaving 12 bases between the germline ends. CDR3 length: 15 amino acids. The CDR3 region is CASSSTAADTGELFF. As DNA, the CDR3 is TGTGCCAGCAGTTCGACAGCCGCGGACACCGGGGAGCTGTTTTTT.

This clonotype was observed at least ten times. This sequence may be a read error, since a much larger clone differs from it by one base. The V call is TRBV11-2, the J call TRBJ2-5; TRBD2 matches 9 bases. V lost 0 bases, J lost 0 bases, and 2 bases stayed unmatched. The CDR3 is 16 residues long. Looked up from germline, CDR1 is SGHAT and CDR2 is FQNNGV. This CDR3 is CASSLDAGGYQETQYF. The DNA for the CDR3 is TGTGCCAGCAGCTTAGATGCGGGGGGGTACCAAGAGACCCAGTACTTC.

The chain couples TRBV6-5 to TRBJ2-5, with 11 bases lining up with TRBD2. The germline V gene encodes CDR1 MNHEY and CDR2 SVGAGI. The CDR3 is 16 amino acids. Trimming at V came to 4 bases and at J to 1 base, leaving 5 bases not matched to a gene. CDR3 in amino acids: CASSLTSGGLQETQYF. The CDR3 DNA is TGTGCCAGCAGTTTAACTAGCGGGGGACTCCAAGAGACCCAGTACTTC.